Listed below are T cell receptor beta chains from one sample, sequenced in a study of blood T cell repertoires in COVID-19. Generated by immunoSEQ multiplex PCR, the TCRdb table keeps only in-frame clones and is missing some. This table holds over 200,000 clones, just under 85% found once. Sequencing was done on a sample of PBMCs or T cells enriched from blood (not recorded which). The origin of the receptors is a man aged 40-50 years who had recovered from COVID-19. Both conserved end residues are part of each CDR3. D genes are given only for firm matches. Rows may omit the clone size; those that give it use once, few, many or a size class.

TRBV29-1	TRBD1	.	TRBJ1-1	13	TGCAGCGGGCGAAAGGGACAGGGGCCTGAAGCTTTCTTT	CSGRKGQGPEAFF
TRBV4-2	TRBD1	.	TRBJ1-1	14	TGTGCCAGCAGCCCGGAACAGGGGTTGATCGCGGCTTTCTTT	CASSPEQGLIAAFF
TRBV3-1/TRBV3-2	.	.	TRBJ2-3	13	TGTGCCAGCAGCCTCCAAGAGCAAAATACGCAGTATTTT	CASSLQEQNTQYF
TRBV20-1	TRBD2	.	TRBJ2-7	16	TGCAGTGCTAGTCGACTAGCGGGGGGCTCCTCCTACGAGCAGTACTTC	CSASRLAGGSSYEQYF
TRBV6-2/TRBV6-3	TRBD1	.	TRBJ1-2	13	TGTGCCAGCAGTGACAGGGCGTTCGGGGGCTACACCTTC	CASSDRAFGGYTF
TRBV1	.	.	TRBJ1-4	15	TGCACCAGCAGCCCCTCGGACAGGGTATACGAAAAACTGTTTTTT	CTSSPSDRVYEKLFF
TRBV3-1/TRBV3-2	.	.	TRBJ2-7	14	TGTGCCAGCAGCCAACAGGGCATTACTTACGAGCAGTACTTC	CASSQQGITYEQYF
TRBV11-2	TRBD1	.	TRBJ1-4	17	TGTGCCAGCAGCTTGCGGACAGGGGGAGCCACTAATGAAAAACTGTTTTTT	CASSLRTGGATNEKLFF
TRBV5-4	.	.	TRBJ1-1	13	TGTGCCAGCAGCTTGGACAGGAACACTGAAGCTTTCTTT	CASSLDRNTEAFF
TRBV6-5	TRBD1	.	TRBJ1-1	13	TGTGCCAGCAGTCTCCCGGCGGGACAGGAAGCTTTCTTT	CASSLPAGQEAFF
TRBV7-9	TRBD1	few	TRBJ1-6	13	TGTGCCAGCAGCTCTACAGGGGAGTCACCCCTCCACTTT	CASSSTGESPLHF